This record looks at one T cell receptor (beta chain) sequence and its context. Its antigen is not identified. These data come from a study of cytomegalovirus exposure and HLA in healthy donors. Across the study: Genotyping of 400 or so donors showed that 80% to 85% belonged to the Caucasian-associated ancestry cluster. Whole-study results and caveats: Altogether, 150 or so TCR beta chains were recorded as cytomegalovirus-associated.

This CDR3 contains 12 residues. V was trimmed by 1 base and J by 4 bases, leaving 5 bases between them. Germline loops: CDR1 GTSNPN, CDR2 SVGIG (reference sequence). With 60 Vbeta and 13 Jbeta primers, the PCR was carried out. Method: immunoSEQ multiplex PCR; TCRdb's copy keeps in-frame clones and lacks some. The sample gives some 210,000 clones, about 87% of which show up once; about 1.2% is in the top ten. The chain carries TRBV30 and TRBJ1-5; unclear D gene. Material: PBMCs. The sequence was collected from a man aged 25-45 years in good health and CMV-seronegative. CDR3: CAWSGQNQPQHF. The CDR3 DNA is TGTGCCTGGAGTGGGCAAAATCAGCCCCAGCATTTT.